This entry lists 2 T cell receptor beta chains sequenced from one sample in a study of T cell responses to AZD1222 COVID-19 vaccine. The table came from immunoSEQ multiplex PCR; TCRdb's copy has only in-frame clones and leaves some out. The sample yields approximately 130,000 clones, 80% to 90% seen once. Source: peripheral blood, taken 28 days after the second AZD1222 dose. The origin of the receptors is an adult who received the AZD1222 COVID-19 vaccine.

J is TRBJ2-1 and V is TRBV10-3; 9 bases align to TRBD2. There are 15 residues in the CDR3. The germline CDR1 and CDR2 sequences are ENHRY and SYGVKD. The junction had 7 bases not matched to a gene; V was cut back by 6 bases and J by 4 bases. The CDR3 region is CAISGASGKYNEQFF. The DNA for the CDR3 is TGTGCCATCAGCGGAGCTAGCGGGAAGTACAATGAGCAGTTCTTC.

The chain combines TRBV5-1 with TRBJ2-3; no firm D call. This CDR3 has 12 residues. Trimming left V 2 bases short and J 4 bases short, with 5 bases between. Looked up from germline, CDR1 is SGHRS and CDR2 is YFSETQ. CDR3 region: CASSFSADTQYF. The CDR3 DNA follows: TGCGCCAGCAGCTTTAGTGCAGATACGCAGTATTTT.